The rows below give T cell receptor beta chains drawn from one sample of a study of shared clonotypes between healthy human individuals. Repertoires were generated with immunoSEQ multiplex PCR, while TCRdb's copy carries only in-frame clones and drops some. The profile covers some 510,000 clones, with less than 85% appearing a single time and 13% taken by the ten largest. The sample was PBMCs. The source is a woman aged 40 to 55 in good health. Some clones in this sample may be carry-over from other donors' samples. Both conserved end residues are part of each CDR3. D genes are given only for firm matches. Some rows mark clone size as missing; the rest say once, few, many or name a class of expanded clone.

>TRBV28|NA|NA|TRBJ2-6
TGTGCCAGCACCCTACCTGGGGCCAACGTCCTGACTTTC
CASTLPGANVLTF
>TRBV7-2|NA|NA|TRBJ2-7
TGTGCCAGCAGCTTAGGGGGTCCCTACGAGCAGTACTTC
CASSLGGPYEQYF
>TRBV27|NA|NA|TRBJ2-7
TGTGCCAGCAGCCGCGTCGGGTATTCGGCTAGCACTGGGTCAGAGCAGTACTTC
CASSRVGYSASTGSEQYF
>TRBV7-2|NA|TRBD2|TRBJ2-3
TGTGCCAGCAGCTTAGGGGCGGGAGGGCCGACAGATACGCAGTATTTT
CASSLGAGGPTDTQYF
>TRBV2|NA|NA|TRBJ2-5
TGTGCCAGCAGTGAATCGCGGGATGAGACCCAGTACTTC
CASSESRDETQYF
>TRBV2|NA|NA|TRBJ1-1
TGTGCCATTACACCCTCGGGCCACCCGAACACTGAAGCTTTCTTT
CAITPSGHPNTEAFF
>TRBV7-2|once|TRBD2|TRBJ2-2
TGTGCCAGCAGCCGCTCCGGGACGGGAGGCACCGGGGAGCTGTTTTTT
CASSRSGTGGTGELFF
>TRBV5-1|once|TRBD1|TRBJ1-3
TGCGCCAGCAGTAATGACAGGGCCTCTGGAAACACCATATATTTT
CASSNDRASGNTIYF
>TRBV5-1|few|TRBD2|TRBJ2-1
TGCGCCAGCAGCTCTGGGACTAGCGGGAGAGGTTTCAATGAGCAGTTCTTC
CASSSGTSGRGFNEQFF
>TRBV7-2|many|NA|TRBJ2-1
TGTGCCAGCAGCTTAAATCGGGCTGGTGAGCAGTTCTTC
CASSLNRAGEQFF
>TRBV5-1|NA|NA|TRBJ2-5
TGCGCCAGCAGCCAAGGACTCCGGGAGACCCAGTACTTC
CASSQGLRETQYF
>TRBV19|NA|NA|TRBJ1-4
TGTGCCAGTAGTAGCGGGCCGAGGGAGAAACTGTTTTTT
CASSSGPREKLFF
>TRBV9|NA|TRBD2|TRBJ2-7
TGTGCCAGCAGCGTAGACGGGAGGGCAGGGGAGCAGTACTTC
CASSVDGRAGEQYF
>TRBV27|few|TRBD1|TRBJ1-2
TGTGCCAGCAGTCCCGGTCAGGGGGCTGGCTACACCTTC
CASSPGQGAGYTF
>TRBV28|once|NA|TRBJ2-1
TGTGCCAGCACCGCCTTAAATGCCAATGAGCAGTTCTTC
CASTALNANEQFF
>TRBV5-1|NA|TRBD1|TRBJ2-5
TGCGCCAGCAGCTGGGACAGGAACCAAGAGACCCAGTACTTC
CASSWDRNQETQYF
>TRBV18|NA|NA|TRBJ2-7
TGTGCCAGCTCTACAGGGTTTGAGGTGCAGTACTTC
CASSTGFEVQYF
>TRBV9|NA|NA|TRBJ2-1
TGTGCCAGCAGCGTAAGTTCTTTAGAGGTCAATGAGCAGTTCTTC
CASSVSSLEVNEQFF